This is a list of T cell receptor beta chains from one sample in a study of T cells in Graves' hyperthyroidism and ophthalmopathy. TCRdb reanalysed the multiplex PCR reads using MiXCR and keeps one entry per CDR3 protein. The sample carries 300,000 to 400,000 distinct CDR3 sequences, 21% recorded once. The material sequenced was blood. The receptors here all came from a woman in her forties or fifties with Graves' hyperthyroidism. Both conserved end residues are part of each CDR3. A D gene is named only where the DNA matches it firmly. Clone size is shown for a subset of rows, as once, few, many or a class of expanded clone.

D: TRBD1
J: TRBJ1-4
size: -
V: TRBV27
DNA: TGTGCCAGCAGTTTATCCAGGGGGCGGAATGAAAAACTGTTTTTT
CDR3: CASSLSRGRNEKLFF

D: TRBD1
J: TRBJ1-1
size: many
V: TRBV5-1
DNA: TGCGCCAGCAGCTCCACCGGAGGGGGCGTGACTGAAGCTTTCTTT
CDR3: CASSSTGGGVTEAFF

D: -
J: TRBJ2-7
size: -
V: TRBV12-3/TRBV12-4
DNA: TGTGCCAGCAGTTCGGTGGGCTCCTACGAGCAGTACTTC
CDR3: CASSSVGSYEQYF

D: -
J: TRBJ2-2
size: many
V: TRBV27
DNA: TGTGCCAGCAGTCACAGGGCCGGGGAGCTGTTTTTT
CDR3: CASSHRAGELFF

D: -
J: TRBJ2-7
size: many
V: TRBV6-1
DNA: TGTGCCAGCAGTTCCGAATTTAGTGGCTACGAGCAGTACTTC
CDR3: CASSSEFSGYEQYF

D: -
J: TRBJ1-2
size: -
V: TRBV11-2
DNA: TGTGCCAGCAGCTTAGATCAATTAGGAGACTGTGGCTACACCTTC
CDR3: CASSLDQLGDCGYTF

D: -
J: TRBJ1-1
size: few
V: TRBV29-1
DNA: TGCAGCGCTGCTAGGGTTGTGAACACTGAAGCTTTCTTT
CDR3: CSAARVVNTEAFF

D: -
J: TRBJ2-7
size: many
V: TRBV20-1
DNA: TGCAGTGCTAGAGATCGGTCACAGGGAGGTTACGAGCAGTACTTC
CDR3: CSARDRSQGGYEQYF

D: -
J: TRBJ1-1
size: once
V: TRBV11-2
DNA: TGTGCCAGCACCAGAGGGATGGGGGACACTGAAGCTTTCTTT
CDR3: CASTRGMGDTEAFF

D: -
J: TRBJ2-1
size: few
V: TRBV7-9
DNA: TGTGCCAGCGAAACCCGGGAACCGCAGTTCTTC
CDR3: CASETREPQFF

D: TRBD1
J: TRBJ1-1
size: few
V: TRBV5-6
DNA: TGTGCCAGCACCGATGAGGGGAGGGGGCTGAACACTGAAGCTTTCTTT
CDR3: CASTDEGRGLNTEAFF

D: -
J: TRBJ1-2
size: few
V: TRBV6-1
DNA: TGTGCCAGCAGTCAAGGGGGTGGCTATGGCTACACCTTC
CDR3: CASSQGGGYGYTF

D: -
J: TRBJ2-7
size: -
V: TRBV27
DNA: TGTGCCAGCAGTTTATCTGGGGCCCCGTACTACGAGCAGTACTTC
CDR3: CASSLSGAPYYEQYF

D: TRBD1
J: TRBJ2-7
size: once
V: TRBV3-1
DNA: TGTGCCAGCAGCCCATGGGAGGACAGGGGCCCGCAGTACTTC
CDR3: CASSPWEDRGPQYF

D: TRBD1
J: TRBJ1-1
size: many
V: TRBV10-3
DNA: TGTGCCATCAGTAGGGGGACAGGGGTAACTGAAGCTTTCTTT
CDR3: CAISRGTGVTEAFF

D: TRBD1
J: TRBJ1-1
size: -
V: TRBV29-1
DNA: TGCAGCGCCGACAGGGGATACACTGAAGCTTTCTTT
CDR3: CSADRGYTEAFF

D: -
J: TRBJ1-5
size: many
V: TRBV27
DNA: TGTGCCAGCAATAAGGGGGGGCAAGGCAATCAGCCCCAGCATTTT
CDR3: CASNKGGQGNQPQHF

D: -
J: TRBJ2-3
size: many
V: TRBV28
DNA: TGTGCCAGCAGTTTATACACGACCGATACGCAGTATTTT
CDR3: CASSLYTTDTQYF

D: -
J: TRBJ2-7
size: few
V: TRBV14
DNA: TGTGCCAGCAGCCAAGTTAGGACAGACTCCTACGAGCAGTACTTC
CDR3: CASSQVRTDSYEQYF

D: -
J: TRBJ1-1
size: many
V: TRBV20-1
DNA: TGCAGTGCCCCAAGAGGCCAACAGAGGGTTGAAGCTTTCTTT
CDR3: CSAPRGQQRVEAFF

D: -
J: TRBJ1-6
size: few
V: TRBV19
DNA: TGTGCCAGTAGTATACAGGGGAATAATTCACCCCTCCACTTT
CDR3: CASSIQGNNSPLHF

D: TRBD2
J: TRBJ2-5
size: -
V: TRBV2
DNA: TGTGCCAGCAGTCCGATGACTAGCGGGCAAGAGACCCAGTACTTC
CDR3: CASSPMTSGQETQYF

D: -
J: TRBJ2-2
size: many
V: TRBV7-8
DNA: TGTGCCAGCAGCTTACGGGGTGGGGCCCGCGGTTCGGGGGAGCTGTTTTTT
CDR3: CASSLRGGARGSGELFF

D: -
J: TRBJ2-2
size: many
V: TRBV6-1
DNA: TGTGCCAGCAGTGTCGTAATGAACACCGGGGAGCTGTTTTTT
CDR3: CASSVVMNTGELFF

D: -
J: TRBJ1-2
size: few
V: TRBV12-3/TRBV12-4
DNA: TGTGCCAGCAGTAATTCAAGGCCTAAGGATGGCTACACCTTC
CDR3: CASSNSRPKDGYTF

D: -
J: TRBJ2-2
size: -
V: TRBV4-1
DNA: TGCGCCAGCAGCCAACTTCCCTTCACCGGGGAGCTGTTTTTT
CDR3: CASSQLPFTGELFF

D: -
J: TRBJ2-7
size: many
V: TRBV11-3
DNA: TGTGCCAGCAGCACCTACAGTGGTCTGCACGAGCAGTACTTC
CDR3: CASSTYSGLHEQYF

D: TRBD1
J: TRBJ1-1
size: -
V: TRBV2
DNA: TGTGCCAGCAGTGAGAGACAGGGCACTGAAGCTTTCTTT
CDR3: CASSERQGTEAFF

D: -
J: TRBJ1-1
size: many
V: TRBV20-1
DNA: TGCAGTGCTAGGGGGGCAGGGGTTAACACTGAAGCTTTCTTT
CDR3: CSARGAGVNTEAFF

D: TRBD1
J: TRBJ1-2
size: few
V: TRBV3-1
DNA: TGTGCCAGCAGCCGGACGACAGGGGTCTCTGGCTACACCTTC
CDR3: CASSRTTGVSGYTF

D: TRBD2
J: TRBJ2-7
size: many
V: TRBV3-1
DNA: TGTGCCAGCAGCCAGCTGGGCGGGAGGGCCTCCTACGAGCAGTACTTC
CDR3: CASSQLGGRASYEQYF

D: -
J: TRBJ1-1
size: many
V: TRBV6-1
DNA: TGTGCCAGCCAAACGGGCGACCCCTACACTGAAGCTTTCTTT
CDR3: CASQTGDPYTEAFF

D: TRBD2
J: TRBJ2-1
size: -
V: TRBV11-2
DNA: TGTGCCAGCAGCCCTCGGGGACTAGCGGGGTCTGATAATGAGCAGTTCTTC
CDR3: CASSPRGLAGSDNEQFF

D: -
J: TRBJ1-6
size: few
V: TRBV19
DNA: TGTGCCAGTAGTATCTTGGATCCCAATTCACCCCTCCACTTT
CDR3: CASSILDPNSPLHF

D: TRBD2
J: TRBJ2-3
size: many
V: TRBV10-1
DNA: TGCGCCAGCAGTGAATGGGCTAGCGGGAGTGATACGCAGTATTTT
CDR3: CASSEWASGSDTQYF

D: -
J: TRBJ1-1
size: many
V: TRBV7-6
DNA: TGTGCCAGCAGCTTAGCGCAGGGTCTGGGCACTGAAGCTTTCTTT
CDR3: CASSLAQGLGTEAFF

D: TRBD2
J: TRBJ2-5
size: many
V: TRBV20-1
DNA: TGCAGTGCCCAACTAGCGGGGAGGGGGGAGACCCAGTACTTC
CDR3: CSAQLAGRGETQYF

D: TRBD2
J: TRBJ2-3
size: many
V: TRBV20-1
DNA: TGCAGTGCTAGTGGCGGGGAGGGTAGAGATACGCAGTATTTT
CDR3: CSASGGEGRDTQYF

D: TRBD2
J: TRBJ2-2
size: many
V: TRBV7-7
DNA: TGTGCTAGCAGCGTGACTAGCGGAAGCACCGGGGAGCTGTTTTTT
CDR3: CASSVTSGSTGELFF

D: -
J: TRBJ2-1
size: -
V: TRBV6-2/TRBV6-3
DNA: TGTGCCAGCAGTGGAACTGGACGGCACTCCTACAATGAACAGTTCTTC
CDR3: CASSGTGRHSYNEQFF

D: -
J: TRBJ2-1
size: -
V: TRBV29-1
DNA: TGCAGCGTTGAAGACGCGTTCTTC
CDR3: CSVEDAFF

D: -
J: TRBJ1-5
size: once
V: TRBV28
DNA: TGTGCCAGCAGTACATCTAAACAGGGATATTCGGACCAGCCCCAGCATTTT
CDR3: CASSTSKQGYSDQPQHF

D: TRBD2
J: TRBJ2-1
size: many
V: TRBV2
DNA: TGTGCCAGCAGTGTTAGCGGGGGGCTACCGTACAATGAGCAGTTCTTC
CDR3: CASSVSGGLPYNEQFF

D: -
J: TRBJ2-1
size: many
V: TRBV5-1
DNA: TGCGCCAGCAGCACTGGAGGGGGAAGAAATGAGCAGTTCTTC
CDR3: CASSTGGGRNEQFF

D: -
J: TRBJ2-7
size: many
V: TRBV5-5
DNA: TGTGCCAGCAGCCGAGGGCAGGGGATCCCCTACGAGCAGTACTTC
CDR3: CASSRGQGIPYEQYF

D: -
J: TRBJ1-2
size: few
V: TRBV7-9
DNA: TGTGCCAGCACCCTTTCAGACGGGGCCCAAGGAGGCTACACCTTC
CDR3: CASTLSDGAQGGYTF

D: -
J: TRBJ1-1
size: -
V: TRBV2
DNA: TGTGCCAGCAGCCGTAGTTTGGGGGGGCCGGGGACTGAAGCTTTCTTT
CDR3: CASSRSLGGPGTEAFF

D: -
J: TRBJ1-2
size: -
V: TRBV24-1
DNA: TGTGCCACCAGTGGGGGGGTCGGCTACACCTTC
CDR3: CATSGGVGYTF

D: -
J: TRBJ1-2
size: many
V: TRBV28
DNA: TGTGCCAGCAGCGCGTTCTATGGCTACACCTTC
CDR3: CASSAFYGYTF